Listed here are 17 T cell receptor beta chains from one sample, sequenced in a study of blood T cell repertoires in COVID-19. Using immunoSEQ multiplex PCR, the repertoire was profiled, and TCRdb retains in-frame clones only, with some absent. The repertoire holds 380,000 or so clones, with approximately 88% as singletons. Sequencing input: peripheral blood. The source of these receptors is a man in his forties with acute or convalescent COVID-19.

This clone appeared a few times. This chain joins TRBV11-2 and TRBJ2-7; D call uncertain. The germline gives CDR1 SGHAT, CDR2 FQNNGV. Between the trimmed V and J ends, which lost 0 bases and 1 base, there was a span of 7 bases. This CDR3 has 14 residues. The CDR3 coding sequence is TGTGCCAGCAGCTTAGAGCGGCTATCCTACGAGCAGTACTTC. This encodes CASSLERLSYEQYF.

The J gene is TRBJ1-3, the V gene TRBV27; D may be TRBD1 (5 bases). The CDR3 is 17 residues long. The V and J ends lost 1 base and 0 bases respectively, with 13 bases between them. Germline lookup yields CDR1 MNHEY and CDR2 SMNVEV (reference sequence). CDR3 sequence reads: CASSLYGGVSSGNTIYF. CDR3 DNA: TGTGCCAGCAGTTTATATGGGGGGGTCAGCTCTGGAAACACCATATATTTT.

J is TRBJ1-2 and V is TRBV12-3 or TRBV12-4; D is undetermined. This CDR3 comprises 12 residues. The germline V and J ends were trimmed by 6 bases and 4 bases, with 9 bases remaining between them. The DNA for the CDR3 is TGTGCCAGCAGCCTGTTCCTCTATGGCTACACCTTC. This codes for CASSLFLYGYTF.

The gene calls are TRBV6-5 and TRBJ1-6; 7 bases fit TRBD1. The V gene's germline CDR1 is MNHEY and CDR2 SVGAGI. With 6 bases clipped from V and 6 bases from J, the junction kept 2 bases outside the gene matches. The CDR3 has 13 residues. For the CDR3, the DNA is TGTGCCAGCAGCGGACAGGTTAATTCACCCCTCCACTTT. Protein product: CASSGQVNSPLHF.

The rearrangement links TRBV5-1 to TRBJ2-1; tentative D call: TRBD2 (6 bases). Germline CDR1 and CDR2: SGHRS and YFSETQ. CDR3 length equals 14 residues. The V gene lost 4 bases and the J gene lost 3 bases, with 11 bases spanning the gap. The DNA of the CDR3 is TGCGCCAGCAGCGGGGAGGATTTCTACAATGAGCAGTTCTTC. Protein sequence: CASSGEDFYNEQFF. Drawing the rest from reference TRBV5-1 and TRBJ2-1, the complete variable domain is KAGVTQTPRYLIKTRGQQVTLSCSPISGHRSVSWYQQTPGQGLQFLFEYFSETQRNKGNFPGRFSGRQFSNSRSEMNVSTLELGDSALYLCASSGEDFYNEQFFGPGTRLTVL.

The CDR3: CASSALPTRQRTDTQYF. DNA for the CDR3: TGTGCCAGCAGCGCCCTCCCGACGCGACAGAGAACAGATACGCAGTATTTT. The chain links TRBV9 to TRBJ2-3; D is possibly TRBD1 (5 bases). The V gene's germline CDR1 is SGDLS and CDR2 YYNGEE. The CDR3 is 17 residues long. The V and J ends lost 3 bases and 3 bases respectively, with 20 bases between them.

This chain uses TRBV25-1 with TRBJ1-2, with 8 positions matching TRBD1. After removal of 8 bases from V and 6 bases from J, the junction contained 11 bases not matched to a gene. There are 14 residues in the CDR3. Looked up from germline, CDR1 is MGHDK and CDR2 is SYGVNS. Here the CDR3 reads CASRSTGQGDGYTF. For the CDR3, the DNA is TGTGCCAGCCGTAGTACTGGACAGGGAGATGGCTACACCTTC.

The chain combines TRBV1 with TRBJ2-7; the D call TRBD2 from the table was never checked on the DNA. TRBV1 is described as a pseudogene. The CDR3 loop spans 18 amino acids. CDR3: CTSSQSRIIGVPNYEQYF. The CDR3 nucleotides read TGCACCAGCAGCCAATCCCGGATTATCGGGGTACCGAACTACGAGCAGTACTTC.

This clone occurred a few times. V usage is TRBV7-3 and J usage is TRBJ1-6; perhaps TRBD1 as D (6 bases). Trimming left V 5 bases short and J 6 bases short, with 14 bases between. Germline assignment: CDR1 SGHTA and CDR2 FQGTGA. The CDR3 totals 15 residues. The CDR3 is CASSPKGDANSPLHF. The CDR3 DNA sequence: TGTGCCAGCAGCCCGAAGGGGGACGCTAATTCACCCCTCCACTTT.

The rearrangement uses TRBV18 and TRBJ1-2; 12 bases map to TRBD1. With V trimmed by 4 bases and J by 9 bases, 6 bases remained unmatched. The CDR3 contains 14 residues. Germline V gene sequence: CDR1 KGHSH, CDR2 LQKENI. Written as DNA, the CDR3 is TGTGCCAGCTCACGACCGGGACAGGGGGCTCGCTACACCTTC. It encodes CASSRPGQGARYTF.

This chain uses TRBV7-6 with TRBJ2-1; D might be TRBD2 (6 bases). Germline CDR1 and CDR2: SGHVS and FNYEAQ. Trimming shortened V by 6 bases and J by 0 bases, and 18 bases separated the two germline ends. This CDR3 region has 17 residues. The chain's CDR3 is CASSSSRGRSSYNEQFF. CDR3 DNA sequence: TGTGCCAGCAGTTCCTCGCGGGGTAGGAGCTCCTACAATGAGCAGTTCTTC.

This chain links TRBV18 with TRBJ1-1, with D possibly TRBD1 on 5 matching bases. The germline gives CDR1 KGHSH, CDR2 LQKENI. The ends were cut back, 4 bases at V and 3 bases at J, with 15 bases in the middle. The CDR3 loop spans 15 amino acids. Here the CDR3 reads CASSLHRRWDTEAFF. The DNA for the CDR3 is TGTGCCAGCTCACTACACAGGCGATGGGACACTGAAGCTTTCTTT.

V and J are TRBV7-8 and TRBJ2-1; a weak D match, TRBD2 (6 bases). Germline values: CDR1 SGHVS, CDR2 FQNEAQ. Between the trimmed V and J ends, which lost 3 bases and 1 base, there was a span of 13 bases. The CDR3 is 16 residues long. CDR3 protein: CASSFLGTSSYNEQFF. In nucleotides, the CDR3 is TGTGCCAGCAGCTTCCTGGGGACTTCATCCTACAATGAGCAGTTCTTC.

The chain carries TRBV4-3 and TRBJ2-7, with D possibly matching TRBD1 (6 bases). Germline V CDR1 and CDR2: LGHNA, YSLEER. Trimming pared 2 bases from V and 5 bases from J, leaving 10 bases between. The CDR3 sequence is 13 residues long. CDR3 sequence: CASSQTGFHEQYF. CDR3 DNA: TGCGCCAGCAGCCAAACAGGGTTCCACGAGCAGTACTTC.

This clone was seen a few times. The V and J genes are TRBV5-1 and TRBJ2-3, with 7 bases fitting TRBD2. Looked up from germline, CDR1 is SGHRS and CDR2 is YFSETQ. The CDR3 sequence is 15 residues long. The J segment lost 0 bases and the V segment lost 6 bases, leaving 7 bases of the junction unmatched. The CDR3 reads CASTGLTPSTDTQYF. The CDR3 nucleotides are TGCGCCAGCACGGGACTAACTCCTAGCACAGATACGCAGTATTTT.

The chain has TRBV9 and TRBJ2-7, with 8 bases lining up with TRBD2. Per germline, CDR1 SGDLS and CDR2 YYNGEE. V was clipped by 3 bases and J by 2 bases; unmatched bases: 4. The CDR3 runs to 14 residues. The CDR3 DNA reads TGTGCCAGCAGCGCCGGGACTAGTCCCTACGAGCAGTACTTC. The encoded protein is CASSAGTSPYEQYF.

The rearrangement uses TRBV5-4 and TRBJ1-6; 8 nucleotides align to TRBD1. Germline loops: CDR1 SGHNT, CDR2 YYREEE (reference sequence). The CDR3 has 16 amino acids. The V gene end was trimmed by 0 bases and the J gene end by 8 bases; junction bases not matched to a gene: 7. DNA of the CDR3: TGTGCCAGCAGCTTGGGTGTAGTGGACAGGGATTCACCCCTCCACTTT. Protein product: CASSLGVVDRDSPLHF.